This passage covers 28 T cell receptor beta chains from one sample sequenced in a study of spatial heterogeneity in lung cancer. TCRdb analysed the 5' RACE reads with MiXCR anew, one entry per CDR3 protein. The table includes roughly 48,000 distinct CDR3 sequences, less than 5.5% detected once. Time point given: sample taken at primary tumor resection. No cells were sorted before sequencing. The whole RNA sequenced was extracted from tumor, nontumor lung or frozen PBMC. Sequenced here: PBMCs, sampled at surgery. Receptors originate from a male donor with early-stage non-small cell lung cancer.

This clonotype appeared many times. The chain carries TRBV28 and TRBJ1-1, with D possibly being TRBD1 (5 bases). The germline gives CDR1 MDHEN, CDR2 SYDVKM. CDR3 length: 14 amino acids. Trimming pared 5 bases from V and 3 bases from J, leaving 13 bases between. The CDR3 loop reads CASSPRGQDTEAFF. CDR3 sequence (DNA): TGTGCCAGCAGTCCGAGGGGTCAGGACACTGAAGCTTTCTTT.

At least ten counts were recorded for this clonotype. V gene TRBV6-1 combines with J gene TRBJ2-1; 10 bases match TRBD1. V lost 2 bases to trimming and J lost 6 bases; unmatched junction nucleotides: 7. The germline V gene has CDR1 MNHNS and CDR2 SASEGT. The CDR3 has 16 residues. The CDR3 nucleotides read TGTGCCAGCAGTGAAACGGACAGGGGGGGATCCAATGAGCAGTTCTTC. The encoded protein is CASSETDRGGSNEQFF.

This clonotype has at least ten counts. The chain links TRBV27 to TRBJ1-1; D call uncertain. V lost 0 bases, J lost 0 bases, and 8 bases lay in between. CDR1 is MNHEY and CDR2 is SMNVEV in the germline V gene (reference sequence). The length of the CDR3 is 15 residues. This chain's CDR3 is CASSLSGTLNTEAFF. CDR3 coding DNA: TGTGCCAGCAGTTTATCGGGTACTTTGAACACTGAAGCTTTCTTT.

In this sample, this clonotype turned up many times. This chain uses TRBV6-5 with TRBJ1-6; D might be TRBD1 (6 bases). CDR1 is MNHEY and CDR2 is SVGAGI in the germline V gene. This CDR3 has 15 amino acids. V shed 6 bases and J shed 7 bases, with 16 bases lying between them. CDR3 in DNA: TGTGCCAGCAGGCGCTCGGGACATACCAATTCACCCCTCCACTTT. Its protein product is CASRRSGHTNSPLHF.

This clonotype was observed a handful of times. The CDR3 reads CASSYPLLAAGGPDNEQFF. As DNA, the CDR3 is TGTGCCAGCAGTTACCCCCTGTTAGCGGCGGGAGGGCCGGACAATGAGCAGTTCTTC. The J gene is TRBJ2-1, the V gene TRBV6-2 or TRBV6-3, with 9 bases fitting TRBD2. The J segment lost 5 bases and the V segment lost 2 bases, leaving 16 bases of the junction unmatched. This CDR3 region has 19 residues. Per germline, CDR1 MNHEY and CDR2 SVGEGT.

This clonotype was recorded at least ten times. The V call is TRBV3-1, the J call TRBJ2-3; 12 positions agree with TRBD2. CDR1 LGHDT and CDR2 YNNKEL come from the germline V gene (reference sequence). CDR3 size: 17 residues. V dropped 4 bases and J dropped 2; count of bases not matched to a gene: 7. CDR3 sequence (DNA): TGTGCCAGCAGCCCAGCCGGACTAGCGGGATTCACAGATACGCAGTATTTT. Its protein product is CASSPAGLAGFTDTQYF.

The J gene is TRBJ2-3, the V gene TRBV19, with TRBD1 matching 7 bases. Trimming at V came to 5 bases and at J to 0 bases, leaving 5 bases not matched to a gene. The CDR3 has 15 amino acids. Germline assignment: CDR1 LNHDA and CDR2 SQIVND (reference sequence). The CDR3 protein is CASSGRQGSTDTQYF. CDR3 bases: TGTGCCAGTAGTGGTCGACAGGGAAGCACAGATACGCAGTATTTT.

Ten or more counts support this clonotype. This chain links TRBV12-3 or TRBV12-4 with TRBJ2-1, with 8 bases matching TRBD2. The CDR3 runs to 15 residues. V dropped 6 bases and J dropped 2; count of bases not matched to a gene: 6. CDR3 loop: CASSLGSGAYNEQFF. The DNA of the CDR3 is TGTGCCAGCAGCCTGGGTAGCGGGGCCTACAATGAGCAGTTCTTC.

This chain links TRBV28 with TRBJ2-3; D perhaps matches TRBD2 (6 bases). Trimming removed 2 bases at V and 0 bases at J, with 15 bases between. The germline V gene encodes CDR1 MDHEN and CDR2 SYDVKM. The length of the CDR3 is 17 residues. The CDR3 nucleotides are TGTGCCAGCAGTTTAATTCCTAGCGACATTAGCACAGATACGCAGTATTTT. Its protein product is CASSLIPSDISTDTQYF. Full variable domain (rest looked up from reference TRBV28 and TRBJ2-3): DVKVTQSSRYLVKRTGEKVFLECVQDMDHENMFWYRQDPGLGLRLIYFSYDVKMKEKGDIPEGYSVSREKKERFSLILESASTNQTSMYLCASSLIPSDISTDTQYFGPGTRLTVL.

This clonotype has ten or more counts. This chain links TRBV27 with TRBJ2-3; 9 nucleotides match TRBD1. V lost 5 bases and J lost 7; bases outside the gene matches: 7. There are 14 residues in the CDR3. In germline, CDR1 is MNHEY, CDR2 SMNVEV (reference sequence). The DNA for the CDR3 is TGTGCCAGCAGTCCGGGACAGGGAAGACATACGCAGTATTTT. Residues: CASSPGQGRHTQYF.

At least ten counts were recorded for this clonotype. The chain couples TRBV20-1 to TRBJ1-1; no clear D gene. CDR1 and CDR2 from the germline V gene are DFQATT and SNEGSKA (reference sequence). Trimming stripped 0 bases from V and 5 bases from J, with 10 bases between. CDR3 length equals 13 residues. CDR3 protein: CSARDLFRTEAFF. DNA of the CDR3: TGCAGTGCTAGAGATCTGTTTAGGACTGAAGCTTTCTTT.

This clonotype appeared many times. This CDR3 reads CASSGTTNTGELFF. CDR3 DNA sequence: TGTGCCAGCAGCGGAACTACGAACACCGGGGAGCTGTTTTTT. The V gene is TRBV11-1, the J gene TRBJ2-2; no definite D call. V dropped 5 bases and J dropped 0 bases, with 7 bases sitting between them. Germline values: CDR1 SGHAT, CDR2 FQDESV (reference sequence). This CDR3 is 14 amino acids long.

This clonotype was seen many times. The chain couples TRBV12-3 or TRBV12-4 to TRBJ2-2; 8 bases align to TRBD2. The CDR3 length is 15 residues. V lost 6 bases, J lost 1 base, and 4 bases stayed unmatched. CDR3 in amino acids: CASRVSGRNTGELFF. CDR3 DNA: TGTGCCAGCAGAGTGAGCGGGAGGAACACCGGGGAGCTGTTTTTT.

Ten or more counts support this clonotype. The chain combines TRBV2 with TRBJ1-5; D unclear. The germline V gene has CDR1 SNHLY and CDR2 FYNNEI. This CDR3 is 13 amino acids long. Trimming took off 5 bases at V and 2 bases at J, with 7 bases between the two ends. The CDR3: CASSRGGNQPQHF. The DNA for the CDR3 is TGTGCCAGCAGTCGGGGAGGCAATCAGCCCCAGCATTTT.

This clonotype showed up many times. This chain joins TRBV20-1 and TRBJ2-2; 9 bases are shared with TRBD2. The CDR3 runs 16 residues. CDR1 DFQATT and CDR2 SNEGSKA come from the germline V gene (reference sequence). Trimming removed 1 base from V and 0 bases from J; junction bases left unmatched: 3. CDR3 residues: CSARAAGGPNTGELFF. The CDR3 coding sequence is TGCAGTGCTAGAGCTGCGGGAGGGCCGAACACCGGGGAGCTGTTTTTT.

Ten or more counts support this clonotype. The gene calls are TRBV2 and TRBJ2-2; maybe TRBD1 (6 bases). The germline V and J ends were trimmed by 4 bases and 1 base, with 10 bases remaining between them. Germline V gene data show CDR1 as SNHLY and CDR2 as FYNNEI. There are 15 residues in the CDR3. The CDR3 nucleotides read TGTGCCAGCAGTGCGGTCAGGGGGAACACCGGGGAGCTGTTTTTT. It yields the protein CASSAVRGNTGELFF.

This chain connects TRBV12-3 or TRBV12-4 to TRBJ2-3, with 10 bases that match TRBD1. Trimming at V came to 7 bases and at J to 3 bases, leaving 4 bases not matched to a gene. The CDR3 extends over 14 amino acids. As DNA, the CDR3 is TGTGCCAGCAATGGGGACAGGGGTACAGATACGCAGTATTTT. Amino acid sequence: CASNGDRGTDTQYF.

At least ten counts were recorded for this clonotype. This chain connects TRBV4-1 to TRBJ1-2; no reliable D call. CDR1 is MGHRA and CDR2 is YSYEKL in the germline V gene. The CDR3 has 14 amino acids. The ends were cut back, 2 bases at V and 5 bases at J, with 12 bases in the middle. CDR3 bases: TGCGCCAGCAGCCAACCCCTTGAGGGTTATGGCTACACCTTC. This translates into CASSQPLEGYGYTF.

In its sample, this clonotype was seen many times. The chain recombines TRBV25-1 with TRBJ2-3, with D perhaps TRBD1 or TRBD2 (5 bases each). Germline V gives CDR1 MGHDK, CDR2 SYGVNS. Trimming removed 9 bases from V and 0 bases from J, with 10 bases in between. The CDR3 totals 13 residues. As DNA, the CDR3 is TGTGCCAGTGGGGACCCCAGCACAGATACGCAGTATTTT. It encodes CASGDPSTDTQYF.

Many counts were recorded for this clonotype. The rearrangement joins TRBV5-1 to TRBJ2-5; 9 bases are shared with TRBD1. The germline CDR1 and CDR2 sequences are SGHRS and YFSETQ. The CDR3 sequence is 16 residues long. Germline trimming cut 0 bases from V and 4 bases from J; bases unmatched to any gene: 7. The CDR3 protein is CASSLAGTGFGETQYF. The CDR3 coding sequence is TGCGCCAGCAGCTTGGCCGGGACAGGGTTTGGAGAGACCCAGTACTTC.

This clonotype was observed many times. The chain couples TRBV20-1 to TRBJ2-7; TRBD1 agrees at 7 bases. The germline CDR1 and CDR2 sequences are DFQATT and SNEGSKA (reference sequence). The CDR3 is 13 amino acids. V shed 3 bases and J 0 bases; nucleotides not matched to a gene: 2. Here the CDR3 reads CSASRDSSYEQYF. Written as DNA, the CDR3 is TGCAGTGCTAGCCGGGACAGCTCCTACGAGCAGTACTTC.

This clonotype was observed a handful of times. The chain recombines TRBV18 with TRBJ2-5; 11 bases agree with TRBD2. The CDR3 runs to 15 residues. With V trimmed by 5 bases and J by 3 bases, 5 bases remained unmatched. CDR1 and CDR2 from the germline V gene are KGHSH and LQKENI. The CDR3 region is CASSVAGGPEETQYF. The CDR3 bases are TGTGCCAGCTCAGTAGCGGGAGGGCCCGAAGAGACCCAGTACTTC.

This chain links TRBV20-1 with TRBJ1-3; D not resolved. Germline lookup yields CDR1 DFQATT and CDR2 SNEGSKA (reference sequence). CDR3 length equals 15 residues. Deletions cut 4 bases from V and 0 bases from J, with 13 bases between. DNA of the CDR3: TGCAGTGCTAAACTAGGACGGTCCTCTGGAAACACCATATATTTT. It specifies CSAKLGRSSGNTIYF.

This clonotype was counted many times. J is TRBJ2-5 and V is TRBV5-1, with 7 bases fitting TRBD1. This CDR3 is built from 13 residues. Germline trimming cut 7 bases from V and 2 bases from J; bases unmatched to any gene: 5. Germline loops: CDR1 SGHRS, CDR2 YFSETQ. CDR3 sequence: CASRTQGQETQYF. For the CDR3, the DNA is TGCGCCAGCCGCACACAGGGGCAAGAGACCCAGTACTTC.

The chain recombines TRBV6-5 with TRBJ2-7; TRBD2 matches 12 bases. Germline CDR1 is MNHEY and CDR2 is SVGAGI. There are 15 residues in the CDR3. Unmatched junction bases numbered 4, after V lost 6 bases and J lost 1 base. Here the CDR3 DNA reads TGTGCCAGCAGCCGAGGACTAGCGGGATCCTACGAGCAGTACTTC. Protein sequence: CASSRGLAGSYEQYF.

This clonotype occurred many times. The rearrangement uses TRBV7-8 and TRBJ2-7, with TRBD2 matching 7 bases. This CDR3 is built from 16 residues. Per the germline V gene, CDR1 is SGHVS and CDR2 is FQNEAQ. V lost 7 bases and J lost 3; bases outside the gene matches: 15. CDR3 sequence: CASIQSGGQSHYEQYF. CDR3 sequence (DNA): TGTGCCAGCATCCAGTCGGGGGGTCAATCCCACTACGAGCAGTACTTC.

This clonotype was recorded at least ten times. The chain uses TRBV20-1 and TRBJ2-7; 7 positions agree with TRBD1. V dropped 4 bases and J dropped 1; count of bases not matched to a gene: 7. Germline lookup yields CDR1 DFQATT and CDR2 SNEGSKA (reference sequence). The CDR3 length is 14 residues. This CDR3 reads CSATLSGQSYEQYF. CDR3 DNA: TGCAGTGCTACTCTGTCGGGACAGTCCTACGAGCAGTACTTC.

V usage is TRBV5-8 and J usage is TRBJ2-7, with D maybe TRBD2 (6 bases). The CDR3 has 15 amino acids. Trimming removed 4 bases at V and 3 bases at J, with 17 bases between. Germline V gene sequence: CDR1 SGHTS, CDR2 YDEGEE. The DNA of the CDR3 is TGTGCCAGCAGCGCCGGGCGGGGTAGGCACTACGAGCAGTACTTC. Encoded protein: CASSAGRGRHYEQYF.